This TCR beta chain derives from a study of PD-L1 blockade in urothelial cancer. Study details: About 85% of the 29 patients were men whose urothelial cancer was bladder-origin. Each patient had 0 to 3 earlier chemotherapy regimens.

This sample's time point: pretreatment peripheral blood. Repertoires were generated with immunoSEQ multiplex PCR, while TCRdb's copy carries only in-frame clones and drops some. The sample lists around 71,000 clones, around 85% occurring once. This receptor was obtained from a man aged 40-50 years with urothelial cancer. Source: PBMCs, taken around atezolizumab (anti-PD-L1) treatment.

For the CDR3, the DNA is TGCGCCAGCAGCCGGGACAGTGCGAACAATGAGCAGTTCTTC. Its protein is CASSRDSANNEQFF. V and J are TRBV5-1 and TRBJ2-1; 7 bases line up with TRBD1. The V gene end was trimmed by 4 bases and the J gene end by 5 bases; junction bases not matched to a gene: 6. The germline CDR1 and CDR2 sequences are SGHRS and YFSETQ. This CDR3 has 14 residues. Filled out from reference TRBV5-1 and TRBJ2-1, the complete variable domain reads KAGVTQTPRYLIKTRGQQVTLSCSPISGHRSVSWYQQTPGQGLQFLFEYFSETQRNKGNFPGRFSGRQFSNSRSEMNVSTLELGDSALYLCASSRDSANNEQFFGPGTRLTVL.